This T cell receptor beta chain was retrieved from a study of T-cell memory formation after mild COVID-19 (TCRdb year 2021). With respect to the entire study: TCR sequence clusters from the two donors were largely donor specific. In a couple of donors, T-cell clones that expanded and contracted after mild COVID-19 were tracked by sequencing TCRalpha and TCRbeta repertoires over time. Two young, previously healthy adult volunteers, one female and one male, were included in the cohort.

The run used an Illumina NovaSeq 6000. TCRalpha and TCRbeta cDNA libraries were built by 5'RACE with constant-segment primers, adding sample barcodes and unique molecular identifiers. Trizol reagent was used to extract RNA from every sample. Library amplification was performed in two PCR steps, and a second sample barcode and Illumina TruSeq adapters were introduced in the second step. The libraries were sequenced on an Illumina NovaSeq using 2 x 150 bp paired-end reads. The study's own analysis went as follows. The reads were demultiplexed and collapsed into UMI-guided consensus sequences using migec v1.2.7. Using mixcr v2.1.11, the UMI consensuses were aligned to TRA and TRB V and J templates and assembled into clonotypes. A clonotype was counted as expanded or contracted only when both edgeR and NoisET called the clonotype significant, with the noise models trained on biological replicates. For edgeR calls, the cutoffs were a false discovery rate-adjusted p below 0.01 and a log2 fold-change threshold of 1. PCA with hierarchical clustering of max-normalized trajectories of the 1000 most abundant clonotypes was used as exploratory dynamics analysis. Each responding clone was given a CD4 or CD8 phenotype based on the CD4+ and CD8+ repertoires, which had been sequenced separately. TCRdb trimmed the raw reads at Q25, called clones with MiXCR and kept productive beta chains. Rows matching on CDR3 protein sequence are summarized as one entry with the most common DNA and genes. Clone size and V and J calls follow TCRdb, not the original study. A total of 270,000 or so distinct CDR3 sequences appear in this sample, over 15% of them only once. The ten largest clones represent roughly a fifth of the sample.

The full study reports these points: Balanced CD4/CD8 phenotypes were observed for clones contracting from day 15 to 85, whereas a bias towards CD4+ was observed for a second wave of clones expanding from day 15 to 37. Some responding clones were detected in pre-infection memory, suggesting pre-existing cross-reactive memory T cells joined the SARS-CoV-2 response. The second-wave clones that peaked on day 37 were not confirmed to be SARS-CoV-2 specific. Contracting CD4+ clones appeared mostly in the CM and EM memory subsets, whereas CD8+ clones were enriched in EMRA. The study included only two mild cases, and larger cohorts that include severe cases with pre-infection samples were judged to be necessary.

With respect to this clonotype: Its antigen remains undetermined. Base quality data are lacking; no much larger clone is found one base away.

PBMCs were isolated by Ficoll-Paque density gradient centrifugation. What was sequenced was PBMCs or a T cell subset sorted from them (not recorded which). This sequence originates from a young man who had mild COVID-19 (a few samples of this study predate the infection). The sample titles of this study are shuffled in the database, so cell type and time point are left out; the donor was told from shared clones.

CDR3 reads: CASSSKQGLNTEAFF. At the DNA level, the sequence is TGCGCCAGCAGCTCGAAACAGGGGTTGAACACTGAAGCTTTCTTT. The rearrangement joined TRBV5-1 to TRBJ1-1, with 7 bases in between that match TRBD1. At the junction V is shortened by 3 bases and J by 0 bases; bases outside the gene matches: 5. From its cysteine to its phenylalanine, the CDR3 spans 15 amino acids. Just the 45-base CDR3 DNA is kept, in frame starting at base 1. According to the germline V gene, CDR1 reads SGHRS and CDR2 reads YFSETQ.